This TCR beta chain was sequenced during a study of CD8 T cells in ankylosing spondylitis. Points from the study as a whole: CD8+ disease-linked clones were present at relatively low frequencies in blood. Ankylosing spondylitis blood appeared to be characterized by a TCR beta motif of about eight highly homologous variants. In reactive arthritis synovial fluid and blood, some motif variants had been reported before.

The germline V gene encodes CDR1 DFQATT and CDR2 SNEGSKA (reference sequence). This CDR3 is 13 amino acids long. V lost 6 bases, J lost 1 base, and 12 bases lay in between. This clonotype was counted at least ten times. What it binds is not known. Using its own MiXCR run on the 5' RACE reads, TCRdb lists one record per CDR3 protein. This table holds around 90,000 distinct CDR3 sequences, approximately 30% found once. The sample taken for sequencing was blood, either unsorted or a sorted T cell fraction (not recorded which). This receptor was taken from a male donor with ankylosing spondylitis or in good health (not recorded which). This chain connects TRBV20-1 to TRBJ2-5, with D unresolved. CDR3 region: CSAKPDPQETQYF. The DNA for the CDR3 is TGCAGTGCAAAACCGGACCCCCAAGAGACCCAGTACTTC.